The T cell receptor beta chain under discussion was sequenced for a study of blood T cell repertoires in COVID-19. On the study more broadly: Researchers got acute and convalescent COVID-19 samples from the United States, Italy and Spain.

Germline CDR1 reads KGHSH; CDR2 reads LQKENI. The CDR3 length is 16 residues. V lost 1 base, J lost 2 bases, and 4 bases stayed unmatched. How the authors handled the data: Amplification from reference gene primers served as the basis for estimated nucleated cell counts. Profiled with immunoSEQ multiplex PCR; TCRdb holds only in-frame clones, not every one. That table furnishes V, J and clone size, whereas the DNA furnished D and trimming. This table has roughly 260,000 clones, roughly 90% appearing once. The sample taken for sequencing was peripheral blood. The origin of this receptor is a woman aged 35 to 49 who had recovered from COVID-19. This chain uses TRBV18 with TRBJ1-2; TRBD1 agrees at 10 bases. This chain's CDR3 is CASSPLTGQGNYGYTF. In DNA, the CDR3 is TGTGCCAGCTCACCACTCACGGGACAGGGGAACTATGGCTACACCTTC.